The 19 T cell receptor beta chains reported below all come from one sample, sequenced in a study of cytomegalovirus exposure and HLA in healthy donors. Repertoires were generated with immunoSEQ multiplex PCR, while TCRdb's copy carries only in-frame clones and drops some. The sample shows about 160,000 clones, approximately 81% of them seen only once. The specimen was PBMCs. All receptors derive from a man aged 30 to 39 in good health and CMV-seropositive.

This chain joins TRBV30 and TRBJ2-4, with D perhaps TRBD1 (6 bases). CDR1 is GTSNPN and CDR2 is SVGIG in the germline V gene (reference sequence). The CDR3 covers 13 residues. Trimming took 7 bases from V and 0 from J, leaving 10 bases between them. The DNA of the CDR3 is TGTGCCTCCCAGGGGTTAGCCAAAAACATTCAGTACTTC. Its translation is CASQGLAKNIQYF.

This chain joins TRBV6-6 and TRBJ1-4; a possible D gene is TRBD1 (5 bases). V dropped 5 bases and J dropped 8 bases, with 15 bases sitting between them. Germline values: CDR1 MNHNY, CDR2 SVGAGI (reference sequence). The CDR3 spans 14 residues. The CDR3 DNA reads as TGTGCCAGCAGTAAGGGATTGACAGACGAAAAACTGTTTTTT. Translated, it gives CASSKGLTDEKLFF.

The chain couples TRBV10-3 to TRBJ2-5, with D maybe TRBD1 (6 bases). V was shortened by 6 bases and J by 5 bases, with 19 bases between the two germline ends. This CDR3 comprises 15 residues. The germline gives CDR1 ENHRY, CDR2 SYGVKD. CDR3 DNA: TGTGCCATCAGCGGCTCGACAGGCAGGCCGGAGACCCAGTACTTC. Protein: CAISGSTGRPETQYF.

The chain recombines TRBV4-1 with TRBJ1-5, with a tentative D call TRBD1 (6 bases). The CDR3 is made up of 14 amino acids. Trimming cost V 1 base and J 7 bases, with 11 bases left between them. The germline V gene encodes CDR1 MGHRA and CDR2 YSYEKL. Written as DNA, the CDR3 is TGCGCCAGCAGCCAAGGGGAGGGGGGACAGCCCCAGCATTTT. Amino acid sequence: CASSQGEGGQPQHF.

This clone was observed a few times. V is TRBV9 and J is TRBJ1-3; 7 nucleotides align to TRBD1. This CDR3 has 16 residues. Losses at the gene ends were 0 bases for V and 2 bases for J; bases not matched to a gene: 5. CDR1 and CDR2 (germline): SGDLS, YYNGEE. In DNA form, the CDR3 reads TGTGCCAGCAGCGTAGAACAGGGGCGTACTGGAAACACCATATATTTT. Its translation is CASSVEQGRTGNTIYF. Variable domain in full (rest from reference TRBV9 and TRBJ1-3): DSGVTQTPKHLITATGQRVTLRCSPRSGDLSVYWYQQSLDQGLQFLIQYYNGEERAKGNILERFSAQQFPDLHSELNLSSLELGDSALYFCASSVEQGRTGNTIYFGEGSWLTVV.

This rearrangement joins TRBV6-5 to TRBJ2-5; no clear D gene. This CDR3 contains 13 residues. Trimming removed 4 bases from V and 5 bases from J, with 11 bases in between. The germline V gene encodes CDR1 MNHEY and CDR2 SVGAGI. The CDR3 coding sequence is TGTGCCAGCAGTTCACCGCTTCAGGAGACCCAGTACTTC. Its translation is CASSSPLQETQYF.

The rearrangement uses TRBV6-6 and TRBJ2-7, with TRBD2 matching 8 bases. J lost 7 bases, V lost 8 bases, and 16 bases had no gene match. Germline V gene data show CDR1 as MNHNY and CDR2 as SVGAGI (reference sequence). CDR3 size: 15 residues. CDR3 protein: CASLEGAGGIREQYF. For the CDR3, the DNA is TGTGCCAGCTTAGAAGGGGCGGGGGGAATTCGAGAGCAGTACTTC.

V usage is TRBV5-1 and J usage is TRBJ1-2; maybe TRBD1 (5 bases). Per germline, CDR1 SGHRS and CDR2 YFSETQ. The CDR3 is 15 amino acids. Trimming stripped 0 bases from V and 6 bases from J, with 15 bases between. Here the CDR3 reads CASSLESWGGNGYTF. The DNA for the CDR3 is TGCGCCAGCAGCTTGGAATCGTGGGGGGGAAATGGCTACACCTTC.

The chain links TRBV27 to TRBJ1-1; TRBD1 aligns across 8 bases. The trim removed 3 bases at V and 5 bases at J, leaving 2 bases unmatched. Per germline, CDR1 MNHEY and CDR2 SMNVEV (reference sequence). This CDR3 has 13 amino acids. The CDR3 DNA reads TGTGCCAGCAGTTTCAGGACAGGGACTGAAGCTTTCTTT. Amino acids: CASSFRTGTEAFF.

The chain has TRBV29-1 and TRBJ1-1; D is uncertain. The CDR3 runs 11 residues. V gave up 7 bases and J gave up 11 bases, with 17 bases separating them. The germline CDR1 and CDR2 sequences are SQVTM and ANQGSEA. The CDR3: CSGLWALDAFF. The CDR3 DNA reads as TGCAGCGGTCTGTGGGCCCTTGATGCTTTCTTT. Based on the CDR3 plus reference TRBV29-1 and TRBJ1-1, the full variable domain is SAVISQKPSRDICQRGTSLTIQCQVDSQVTMMFWYRQQPGQSLTLIATANQGSEATYESGFVIDKFPISRPNLTFSTLTVSNMSPEDSSIYLCSGLWALDAFFGQGTRLTVV.

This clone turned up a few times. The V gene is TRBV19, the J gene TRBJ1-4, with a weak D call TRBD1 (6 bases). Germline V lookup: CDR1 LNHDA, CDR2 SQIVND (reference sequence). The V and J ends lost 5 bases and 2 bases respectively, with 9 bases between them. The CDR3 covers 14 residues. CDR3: CASSPTGTNEKLFF. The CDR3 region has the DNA TGTGCCAGTAGTCCCACAGGGACTAATGAAAAACTGTTTTTT.

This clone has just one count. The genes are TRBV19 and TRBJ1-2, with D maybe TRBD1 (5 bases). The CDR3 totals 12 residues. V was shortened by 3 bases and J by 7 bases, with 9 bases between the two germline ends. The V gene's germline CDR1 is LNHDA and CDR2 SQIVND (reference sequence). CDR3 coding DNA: TGTGCCAGTAGTATGATGGGGCTTGGCTACACCTTC. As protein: CASSMMGLGYTF.

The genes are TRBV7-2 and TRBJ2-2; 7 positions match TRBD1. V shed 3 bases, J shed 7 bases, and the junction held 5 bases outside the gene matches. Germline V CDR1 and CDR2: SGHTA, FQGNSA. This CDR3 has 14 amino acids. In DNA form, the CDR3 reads TGTGCCAGCAGCTTTCTGACAGGGTTCGGGGAGCTGTTTTTT. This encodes CASSFLTGFGELFF.

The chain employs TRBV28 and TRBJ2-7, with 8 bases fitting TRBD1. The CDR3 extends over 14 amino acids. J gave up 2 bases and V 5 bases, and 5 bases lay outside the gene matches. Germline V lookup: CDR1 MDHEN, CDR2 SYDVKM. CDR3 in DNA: TGTGCCAGCAGTCTTTGGGACAGGCCCTACGAGCAGTACTTC. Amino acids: CASSLWDRPYEQYF.

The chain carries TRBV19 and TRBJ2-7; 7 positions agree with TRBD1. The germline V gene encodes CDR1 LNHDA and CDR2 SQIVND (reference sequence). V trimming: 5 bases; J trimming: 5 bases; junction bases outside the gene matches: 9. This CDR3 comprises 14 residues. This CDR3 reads CASSPSDRADEQYF. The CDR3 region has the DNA TGTGCCAGTAGTCCTTCTGACAGGGCGGACGAGCAGTACTTC.

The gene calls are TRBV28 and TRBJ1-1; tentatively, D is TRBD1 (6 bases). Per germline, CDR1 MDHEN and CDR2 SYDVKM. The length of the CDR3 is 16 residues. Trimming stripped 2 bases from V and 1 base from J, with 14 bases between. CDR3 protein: CASSLTRGAGNTEAFF. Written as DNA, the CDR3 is TGTGCCAGCAGTTTAACGCGGGGGGCTGGGAACACTGAAGCTTTCTTT.

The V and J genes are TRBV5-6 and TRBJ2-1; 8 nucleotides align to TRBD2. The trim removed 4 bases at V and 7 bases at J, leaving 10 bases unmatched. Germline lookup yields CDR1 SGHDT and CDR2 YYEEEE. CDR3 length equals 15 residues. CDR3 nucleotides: TGTGCCAGCAGCCCGGGACTAGGAAAGGGAAATGAGCAGTTCTTC. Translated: CASSPGLGKGNEQFF.

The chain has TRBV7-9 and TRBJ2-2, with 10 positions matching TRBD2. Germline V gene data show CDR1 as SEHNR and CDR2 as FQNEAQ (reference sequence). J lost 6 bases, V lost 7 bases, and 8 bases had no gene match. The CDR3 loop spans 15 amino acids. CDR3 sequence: CASIERGGRAGELFF. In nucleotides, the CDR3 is TGTGCCAGCATTGAGCGGGGGGGCCGCGCCGGGGAGCTGTTTTTT.

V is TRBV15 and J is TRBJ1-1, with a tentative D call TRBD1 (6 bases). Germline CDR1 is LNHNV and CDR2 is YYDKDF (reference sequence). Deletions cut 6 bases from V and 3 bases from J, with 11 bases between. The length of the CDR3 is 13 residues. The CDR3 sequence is CATRGAGHTEAFF. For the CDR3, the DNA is TGTGCCACCAGGGGGGCAGGGCACACTGAAGCTTTCTTT. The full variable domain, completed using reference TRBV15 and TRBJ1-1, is DAMVIQNPRYQVTQFGKPVTLSCSQTLNHNVMYWYQQKSSQAPKLLFHYYDKDFNNEADTPDNFQSRRPNTSFCFLDIRSPGLGDTAMYLCATRGAGHTEAFFGQGTRLTVV.